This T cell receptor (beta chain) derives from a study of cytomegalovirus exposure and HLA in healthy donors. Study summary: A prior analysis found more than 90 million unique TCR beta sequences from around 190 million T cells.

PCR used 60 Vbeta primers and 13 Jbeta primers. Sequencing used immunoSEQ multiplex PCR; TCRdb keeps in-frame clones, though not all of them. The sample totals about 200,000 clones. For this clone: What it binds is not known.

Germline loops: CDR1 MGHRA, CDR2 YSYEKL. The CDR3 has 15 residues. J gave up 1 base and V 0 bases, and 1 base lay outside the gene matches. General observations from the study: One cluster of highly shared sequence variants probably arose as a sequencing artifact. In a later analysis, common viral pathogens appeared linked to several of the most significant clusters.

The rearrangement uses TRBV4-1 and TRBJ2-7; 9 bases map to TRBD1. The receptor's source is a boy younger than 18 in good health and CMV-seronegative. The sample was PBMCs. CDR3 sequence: CASSQEDRGSYEQYF. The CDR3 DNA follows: TGCGCCAGCAGCCAAGAGGACAGGGGATCCTACGAGCAGTACTTC.